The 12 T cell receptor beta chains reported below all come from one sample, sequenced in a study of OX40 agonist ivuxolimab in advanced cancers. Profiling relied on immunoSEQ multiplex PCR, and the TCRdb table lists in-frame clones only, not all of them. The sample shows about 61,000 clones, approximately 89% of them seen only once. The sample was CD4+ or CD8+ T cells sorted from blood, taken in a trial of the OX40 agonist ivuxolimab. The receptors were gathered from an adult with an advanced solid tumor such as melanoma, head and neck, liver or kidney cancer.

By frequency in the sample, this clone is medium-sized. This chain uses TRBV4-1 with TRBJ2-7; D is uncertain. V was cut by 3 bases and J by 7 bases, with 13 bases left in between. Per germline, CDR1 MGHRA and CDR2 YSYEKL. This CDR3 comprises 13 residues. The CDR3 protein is CASSHGTEGEQYF. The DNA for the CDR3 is TGCGCCAGCAGCCATGGTACTGAAGGAGAGCAGTACTTC.

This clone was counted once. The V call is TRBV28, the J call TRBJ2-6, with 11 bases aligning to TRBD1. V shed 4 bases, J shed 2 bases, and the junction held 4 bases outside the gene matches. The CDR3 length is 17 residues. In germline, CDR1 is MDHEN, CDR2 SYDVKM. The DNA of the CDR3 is TGTGCCAGCAGTTGGGACAGGGGGAGAACTGGGGCCAACGTCCTGACTTTC. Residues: CASSWDRGRTGANVLTF.

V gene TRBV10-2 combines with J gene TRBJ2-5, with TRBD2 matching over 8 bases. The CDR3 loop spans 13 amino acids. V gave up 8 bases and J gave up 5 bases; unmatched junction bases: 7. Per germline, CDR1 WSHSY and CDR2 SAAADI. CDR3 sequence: CASLAGGLETQYF. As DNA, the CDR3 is TGCGCCAGCCTGGCGGGAGGCTTGGAGACCCAGTACTTC.

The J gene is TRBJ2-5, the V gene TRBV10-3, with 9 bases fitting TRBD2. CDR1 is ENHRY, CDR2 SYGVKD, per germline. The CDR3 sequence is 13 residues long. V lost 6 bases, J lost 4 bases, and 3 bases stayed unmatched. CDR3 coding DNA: TGTGCCATCAGGCGGGAGGGAGGAGAGACCCAGTACTTC. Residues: CAIRREGGETQYF.

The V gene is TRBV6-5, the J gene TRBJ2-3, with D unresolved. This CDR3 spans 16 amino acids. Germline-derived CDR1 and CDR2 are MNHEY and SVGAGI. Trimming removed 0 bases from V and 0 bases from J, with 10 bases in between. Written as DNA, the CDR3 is TGTGCCAGCAGTTACTCGGGTCCGACTAGCACAGATACGCAGTATTTT. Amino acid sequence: CASSYSGPTSTDTQYF.

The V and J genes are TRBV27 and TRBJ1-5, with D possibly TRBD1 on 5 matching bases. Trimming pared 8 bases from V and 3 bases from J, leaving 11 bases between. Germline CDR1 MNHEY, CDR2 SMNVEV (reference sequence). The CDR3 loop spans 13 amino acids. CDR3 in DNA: TGTGCCAGCGCAGGGAAAGACAATCAGCCCCAGCATTTT. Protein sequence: CASAGKDNQPQHF.

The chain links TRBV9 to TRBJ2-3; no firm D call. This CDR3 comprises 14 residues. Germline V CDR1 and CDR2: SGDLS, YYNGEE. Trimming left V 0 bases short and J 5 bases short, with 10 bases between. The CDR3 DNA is TGTGCCAGCAGCGTAGAAGTGCTTGGAGATACGCAGTATTTT. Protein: CASSVEVLGDTQYF.

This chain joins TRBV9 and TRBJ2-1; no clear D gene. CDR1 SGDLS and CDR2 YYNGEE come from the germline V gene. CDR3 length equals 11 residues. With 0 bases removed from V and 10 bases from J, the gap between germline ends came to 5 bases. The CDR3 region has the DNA TGTGCCAGCAGCGTAGCCAACGAGCAGTTCTTC. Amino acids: CASSVANEQFF.

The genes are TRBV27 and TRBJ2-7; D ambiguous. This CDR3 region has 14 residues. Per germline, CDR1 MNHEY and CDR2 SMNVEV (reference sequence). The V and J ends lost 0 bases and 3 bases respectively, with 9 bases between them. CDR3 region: CASSLSIPGYEQYF. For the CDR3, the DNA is TGTGCCAGCAGTTTATCGATTCCGGGCTACGAGCAGTACTTC.

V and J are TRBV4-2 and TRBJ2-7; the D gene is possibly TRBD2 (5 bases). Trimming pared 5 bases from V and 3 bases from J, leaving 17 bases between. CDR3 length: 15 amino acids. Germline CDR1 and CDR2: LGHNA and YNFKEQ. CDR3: CASSFEESGFYEQYF. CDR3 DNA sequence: TGTGCCAGCAGCTTCGAGGAAAGCGGCTTCTACGAGCAGTACTTC.

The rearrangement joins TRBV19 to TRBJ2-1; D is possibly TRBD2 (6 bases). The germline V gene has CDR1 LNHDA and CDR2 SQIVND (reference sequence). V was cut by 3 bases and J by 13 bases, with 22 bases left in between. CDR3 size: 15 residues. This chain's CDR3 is CASSIGGFAGGAQFF. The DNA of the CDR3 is TGTGCCAGTAGTATCGGGGGTTTCGCGGGTGGGGCCCAGTTCTTC.

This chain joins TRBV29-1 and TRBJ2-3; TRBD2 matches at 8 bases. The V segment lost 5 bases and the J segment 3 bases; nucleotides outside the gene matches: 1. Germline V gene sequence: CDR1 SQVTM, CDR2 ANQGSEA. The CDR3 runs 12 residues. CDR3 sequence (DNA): TGCAGCGTTTTAGCGGGAACAGATACGCAGTATTTT. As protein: CSVLAGTDTQYF.